A selection of T cell receptor beta chains follows, all from one sample in a study of T cell repertoires in ileal Crohn's disease. Clones were sequenced by immunoSEQ multiplex PCR, and TCRdb holds only the in-frame ones, with some missing. The repertoire holds under 15,000 clones, with approximately 78% as singletons. Sample: ileal tissue. Receptor source: an adult with Crohn's disease. Both conserved end residues are part of each CDR3. A D gene is named only where the DNA matches it firmly. Not all rows give a size; the values are once, few, many and, for expanded clones, a class.

abundance	d_gene	len	v_gene	j_gene	CDR3aa	CDR3nt
NA	TRBD1	13	TRBV6-1	TRBJ1-2	CATAEQGFDGYTF	TGTGCCACCGCGGAACAGGGGTTCGATGGCTACACCTTC
NA	TRBD2	15	TRBV19	TRBJ2-5	CASSEPRGGRETQYF	TGTGCCAGTAGTGAGCCGCGGGGGGGCCGGGAGACCCAGTACTTC
NA	NA	11	TRBV30	TRBJ1-3	CAWTEGHTIYF	TGTGCCTGGACGGAGGGGCACACCATATATTTT
NA	TRBD2	15	TRBV7-3	TRBJ2-1	CASSLPREGGNEQFF	TGTGCCAGCAGCTTACCCCGGGAGGGGGGCAATGAGCAGTTCTTC
NA	NA	11	TRBV6-4	TRBJ1-2	CASRTDYGYTF	TGTGCCAGCAGGACTGACTATGGCTACACCTTC
NA	TRBD2	13	TRBV2	TRBJ2-1	CASSTPPGLAVFF	TGTGCCAGCAGTACACCGCCGGGACTAGCGGTGTTCTTC
NA	TRBD1	14	TRBV14	TRBJ1-5	CASSQADRGQPQHF	TGTGCCAGCAGCCAAGCAGACAGGGGTCAGCCCCAGCATTTT
NA	NA	13	TRBV5-1	TRBJ2-2	CASSLVVSGELFF	TGCGCCAGCAGCTTGGTGGTGAGCGGGGAGCTGTTTTTT
NA	TRBD2	16	TRBV11-3	TRBJ2-5	CASSLLAGVYQETQYF	TGTGCCAGCAGCTTACTAGCGGGGGTGTACCAAGAGACCCAGTACTTC
NA	TRBD2	14	TRBV6-6	TRBJ2-1	CASRGDYSYNEQFF	TGTGCCAGCAGGGGGGACTATAGCTACAATGAGCAGTTCTTC
NA	TRBD1	15	TRBV18	TRBJ2-7	CASSPTTGKIVEQYF	TGTGCCAGCTCACCAACGACAGGGAAAATTGTCGAGCAGTACTTC
NA	NA	15	TRBV11-3	TRBJ2-2	CATLGSSVNTGELFF	TGTGCCACCCTAGGGAGTAGCGTGAACACCGGGGAGCTGTTTTTT
NA	NA	18	TRBV11-2	TRBJ2-1	CASSSNYTRALDYNEQFF	TGTGCCAGCAGCTCAAACTACACGCGAGCTCTTGATTACAATGAGCAGTTCTTC
NA	NA	13	TRBV29-1	TRBJ2-3	CSVEIDGADTQYF	TGCAGCGTTGAAATTGACGGGGCAGATACGCAGTATTTT
NA	TRBD1	15	TRBV4-1	TRBJ2-3	CASSRSGQGTDTQYF	TGCGCCAGCAGCCGGTCGGGACAGGGCACAGATACGCAGTATTTT
NA	TRBD1	15	TRBV16	TRBJ1-5	CASSQSGQANQPQHF	TGTGCCAGCAGCCAATCGGGACAGGCCAATCAGCCCCAGCATTTT
NA	NA	15	TRBV4-2	TRBJ2-7	CASSQDEAGSYEQYF	TGTGCCAGCAGCCAAGATGAGGCGGGCTCCTACGAGCAGTACTTC
NA	TRBD2	14	TRBV18	TRBJ2-1	CASSTSGGANEQFF	TGTGCCAGCTCAACTAGCGGGGGGGCAAATGAGCAGTTCTTC
few	NA	12	TRBV25-1	TRBJ1-3	CASRDMGNTIYF	TGTGCCAGCAGAGACATGGGAAACACCATATATTTT
NA	NA	13	TRBV2	TRBJ2-1	CASSSALYNEQFF	TGTGCCAGCAGTAGCGCTTTGTACAATGAGCAGTTCTTC